These 5 T cell receptor beta chains originate from one sample sequenced in a study of OX40 agonist ivuxolimab in advanced cancers. The data were produced by immunoSEQ multiplex PCR, yet TCRdb's version contains in-frame clones alone and is incomplete. The profile shows some 50,000 clones, almost 85% of them singletons. Sequenced material: CD4+ or CD8+ T cells sorted from blood, taken in a trial of the OX40 agonist ivuxolimab. These receptors were obtained from an adult with an advanced solid tumor such as melanoma, head and neck, liver or kidney cancer.

The V gene is TRBV15, the J gene TRBJ2-7, with D tentatively TRBD1 (5 bases). Trimming took 0 bases from V and 6 from J, leaving 9 bases between them. The CDR3 covers 13 residues. Germline assignment: CDR1 LNHNV and CDR2 YYDKDF (reference sequence). This CDR3 reads CATSRDLTGEQYF. CDR3 sequence (DNA): TGTGCCACCAGCAGAGATCTAACAGGCGAGCAGTACTTC.

J is TRBJ2-1 and V is TRBV7-2; no clear D gene. The V end was cut by 4 bases, the J end by 12 bases, with 16 bases between. From germline, CDR1 is SGHTA and CDR2 FQGNSA. This CDR3 region has 13 residues. The DNA for the CDR3 is TGTGCCAGCAGCTCCAGGACCTCCGGCGGGCAGTTCTTC. It is translated as CASSSRTSGGQFF.

The V gene is TRBV4-2, the J gene TRBJ2-3; no firm D call. This CDR3 is 16 amino acids long. Germline loops: CDR1 LGHNA, CDR2 YNFKEQ. Trimming removed 5 bases at V and 0 bases at J, with 15 bases between. The CDR3 coding sequence is TGTGCCAGCAGCTTGGGCGGCGGAACTAGCACAGATACGCAGTATTTT. Its protein is CASSLGGGTSTDTQYF.

This rearrangement joins TRBV11-3 to TRBJ2-2; D might be TRBD1 (5 bases). The CDR3 runs 15 residues. Germline V lookup: CDR1 SGHNT, CDR2 YENEEA. Trimming stripped 1 base from V and 2 bases from J, with 8 bases between. The CDR3 nucleotides read TGTGCCAGCAGCTTAGGGCAGGGAAACACCGGGGAGCTGTTTTTT. Translated, it gives CASSLGQGNTGELFF.

CDR3 DNA: TGTGCCAGCAGCATGCGGGGGCAGGATGAGCAGTTCTTC. Encoded protein: CASSMRGQDEQFF. The rearrangement joins TRBV11-3 to TRBJ2-1; D is possibly TRBD2 (7 bases). Trimming left V 5 bases short and J 8 bases short, with 13 bases between. This CDR3 is 13 amino acids long. CDR1 and CDR2 from the germline V gene are SGHNT and YENEEA.